This T cell receptor beta chain was identified in a study of regulatory T cells in long-lasting Graves disease. Study findings and constraints: The study found lower TCR diversity in persistent Graves' patients than in newly diagnosed ones.

Germline V gene sequence: CDR1 SGHAT, CDR2 FQDESV (reference sequence). V dropped 0 bases and J dropped 0 bases, with 9 bases sitting between them. CDR3 length equals 16 residues. TCR beta libraries were built with iRepertoire HTBI primers and Arm-PCR of CDR3 regions. A single record per CDR3 protein comes from TCRdb applying MiXCR to the multiplex PCR reads. Here the sample spans 350,000 to 550,000 distinct CDR3 sequences, under 15% being singletons. Time point of the sample: newly diagnosed GD, antithyroid drugs for less than 3 months. Researchers made the TCR library from RNA that was extracted from PBMCs. As concerns this clonotype: Its antigen is currently unknown.

These data also featured in a second study, about T cells in Graves' hyperthyroidism and ophthalmopathy.

Sample: peripheral blood mononuclear cells (PBMCs), taken at new diagnosis, from a patient treated with antithyroid drugs. The chain links TRBV11-1 to TRBJ1-5; D gene uncertain. This clonotype was obtained from a woman in her twenties or thirties with Graves disease. CDR3 in amino acids: CASSLAGGNSNQPQHF. Here the CDR3 DNA reads TGTGCCAGCAGCTTAGCTGGAGGGAATAGCAATCAGCCCCAGCATTTT.